These 26 T cell receptor beta chains share one sample of origin, sequenced in a study of T cell responses to AZD1222 COVID-19 vaccine. Some clones are missing from TCRdb's copy, which holds only in-frame ones; the method was immunoSEQ multiplex PCR. The sample shows 150,000 to 200,000 clones, about nine tenths of them seen only once. Material: peripheral blood, obtained 28 days after the second AZD1222 dose. All receptors derive from an adult who received the AZD1222 COVID-19 vaccine.

V usage is TRBV27 and J usage is TRBJ2-7; 10 bases are shared with TRBD1. CDR1 and CDR2 from the germline V gene are MNHEY and SMNVEV (reference sequence). The CDR3 is 20 amino acids. With V trimmed by 7 bases and J by 3 bases, 24 bases remained unmatched. The CDR3 DNA sequence: TGTGCCAGCACCTTACTACCCCCCGGGACAGGGGAGTACCTGGTCTACGAGCAGTACTTC. This sequence encodes CASTLLPPGTGEYLVYEQYF.

This chain connects TRBV4-1 to TRBJ2-1; D remains unclear. Between the trimmed V and J ends, which lost 1 base and 0 bases, there was a span of 10 bases. The CDR3 runs 16 residues. CDR1 is MGHRA and CDR2 is YSYEKL in the germline V gene. The DNA for the CDR3 is TGCGCCAGCAGCCAAGTGGACCTCCTCTCCTACAATGAGCAGTTCTTC. Translating gives CASSQVDLLSYNEQFF.

This clone was observed a single time. The V call is TRBV6-5, the J call TRBJ2-1, with D hard to call. CDR3 length: 16 residues. Per the germline V gene, CDR1 is MNHEY and CDR2 is SVGAGI. V shed 2 bases and J shed 0 bases, with 11 bases lying between them. The CDR3 coding sequence is TGTGCCAGCAGTTACGACTTTTTATCCTCCTACAATGAGCAGTTCTTC. Translated: CASSYDFLSSYNEQFF.

The CDR3 region is CASSLGTATYEQYF. The DNA of the CDR3 is TGTGCCAGCAGCTTAGGGACAGCAACCTACGAGCAGTACTTC. The J gene is TRBJ2-7, the V gene TRBV13, with D possibly TRBD1 on 5 matching bases. The V end lost 0 bases, the J end lost 2 bases, and 8 bases lay between the germline ends. The CDR3 loop spans 14 amino acids. The germline CDR1 and CDR2 sequences are PRHDT and FYEKMQ (reference sequence). Full variable domain (outside the CDR3, taken from reference TRBV13 and TRBJ2-7): AAGVIQSPRHLIKEKRETATLKCYPIPRHDTVYWYQQGPGQDPQFLISFYEKMQSDKGSIPDRFSAQQFSDYHSELNMSSLELGDSALYFCASSLGTATYEQYFGPGTRLTVT.

As concerns this clone: Other nucleotide sequences in the sample specify the same CDR3. The rearrangement uses TRBV6-2 or TRBV6-3 and TRBJ2-1; no definite D call. Trimming stripped 2 bases from V and 7 bases from J, with 6 bases between. The germline V gene encodes CDR1 MNHEY and CDR2 SVGEGT. The CDR3 loop spans 12 amino acids. This CDR3 is CASSYPPNEQFF. The DNA of the CDR3 is TGTGCCAGCAGTTACCCCCCAAATGAGCAGTTCTTC.

The chain carries TRBV2 and TRBJ2-7; possibly TRBD1 for D (6 bases). V lost 1 base and J lost 1, with 11 bases in between. CDR1 is SNHLY, CDR2 FYNNEI, per germline. The length of the CDR3 is 15 residues. CDR3 sequence: CASSEELGGSYEQYF. The CDR3 DNA reads TGTGCCAGCAGTGAAGAGCTAGGGGGATCCTACGAGCAGTACTTC.

This chain connects TRBV28 to TRBJ2-7; either TRBD1 or TRBD2 may supply D (5 bases each). Trimming left V 6 bases short and J 7 bases short, with 25 bases between. The CDR3 consists of 16 residues. Germline V CDR1 and CDR2: MDHEN, SYDVKM. CDR3 DNA: TGTGCCAGCAGCCAGCCCGTGCCCGGGGCCTCGGGTGAGCAGTACTTC. It encodes CASSQPVPGASGEQYF. Filled out from reference TRBV28 and TRBJ2-7, the complete variable domain reads DVKVTQSSRYLVKRTGEKVFLECVQDMDHENMFWYRQDPGLGLRLIYFSYDVKMKEKGDIPEGYSVSREKKERFSLILESASTNQTSMYLCASSQPVPGASGEQYFGPGTRLTVT.

The J gene is TRBJ2-3, the V gene TRBV6-4, with 9 nucleotides matching TRBD2. The CDR3 totals 15 residues. The trim removed 3 bases at V and 6 bases at J, leaving 7 bases unmatched. Germline lookup yields CDR1 MRHNA and CDR2 SNTAGT. The CDR3 protein is CASSEGTSYRDTQYF. The CDR3 DNA reads as TGTGCCAGCAGTGAAGGGACTAGCTACCGGGATACGCAGTATTTT.

The genes are TRBV19 and TRBJ1-1, with 9 nucleotides matching TRBD1. The V gene end was trimmed by 5 bases and the J gene end by 1 base; junction bases not matched to a gene: 11. Looked up from germline, CDR1 is LNHDA and CDR2 is SQIVND (reference sequence). CDR3 length equals 17 residues. In DNA, the CDR3 is TGTGCCAGTAGTGCCGGGACAGGGACGTACGAGAACACTGAAGCTTTCTTT. Protein sequence: CASSAGTGTYENTEAFF.

CDR3 DNA: TGTGCCAGCAGTTACTCCACAGGACATAATTCACCCCTCCACTTT. It codes for CASSYSTGHNSPLHF. This chain connects TRBV6-5 to TRBJ1-6; the D gene is possibly TRBD1 (5 bases). Trimming cost V 0 bases and J 5 bases, with 8 bases left between them. The CDR3 sequence is 15 residues long. The germline V gene has CDR1 MNHEY and CDR2 SVGAGI.

The gene calls are TRBV12-3 or TRBV12-4 and TRBJ1-6; 9 positions match TRBD1. The length of the CDR3 is 13 residues. J was trimmed by 6 bases and V by 7 bases; bases with no gene match: 1. The CDR3 spells CASTGQGNSPLHF. For the CDR3, the DNA is TGTGCCAGCACGGGACAGGGTAATTCACCCCTCCACTTT.

The chain employs TRBV12-3 or TRBV12-4 and TRBJ2-3; possible D gene TRBD1, 5 bases. The CDR3 covers 13 residues. V was shortened by 5 bases and J by 6 bases, with 12 bases between the two germline ends. For the CDR3, the DNA is TGTGCCAGCAGTAAACTCCAGGGTGATACGCAGTATTTT. Its translation: CASSKLQGDTQYF.

The V call is TRBV28, the J call TRBJ1-5; TRBD1 matches at 10 bases. The CDR3 consists of 15 residues. Germline V gene sequence: CDR1 MDHEN, CDR2 SYDVKM. J gave up 6 bases and V 5 bases, and 7 bases lay outside the gene matches. As DNA, the CDR3 is TGTGCCAGCAGTGGGGCGGGGACAGGGGCTCAGCCCCAGCATTTT. Its protein is CASSGAGTGAQPQHF.

This clone was picked up one time. This chain joins TRBV6-5 and TRBJ1-6; the D gene is possibly TRBD1 (5 bases). Germline loops: CDR1 MNHEY, CDR2 SVGAGI. Trimming left V 2 bases short and J 2 bases short, with 7 bases between. The CDR3 totals 15 residues. CDR3 coding DNA: TGTGCCAGCAGTTACGGGGCAGCCTATAATTCACCCCTCCACTTT. It specifies CASSYGAAYNSPLHF.

The chain combines TRBV12-3 or TRBV12-4 with TRBJ1-4; 7 bases are a match to TRBD1. This CDR3 has 13 amino acids. V dropped 3 bases and J dropped 8; count of bases not matched to a gene: 3. CDR3 in amino acids: CASSFGTAEKLFF. CDR3 coding DNA: TGTGCCAGCAGTTTCGGGACAGCCGAAAAACTGTTTTTT.

The V gene is TRBV2, the J gene TRBJ2-7; D tentatively fits TRBD1 or TRBD2 (5 bases each). This CDR3 spans 15 amino acids. The V end was cut by 6 bases, the J end by 0 bases, with 15 bases between. Germline values: CDR1 SNHLY, CDR2 FYNNEI. The CDR3 protein is CASRAGTSSSYEQYF. As DNA, the CDR3 is TGTGCCAGCAGGGCCGGGACCTCGAGCTCCTACGAGCAGTACTTC.

The chain uses TRBV6-1 and TRBJ1-6; 9 bases fit TRBD1. Germline CDR1 and CDR2: MNHNS and SASEGT. Losses at the gene ends were 2 bases for V and 6 bases for J; bases not matched to a gene: 8. CDR3 length: 17 residues. The CDR3 reads CASSEWGTGSVNSPLHF. As DNA, the CDR3 is TGTGCCAGCAGTGAATGGGGGACAGGGTCCGTTAATTCACCCCTCCACTTT.

J is TRBJ2-7 and V is TRBV7-2, with a possible D match to TRBD2 (6 bases). The germline CDR1 and CDR2 sequences are SGHTA and FQGNSA. Trimming shortened V by 2 bases and J by 1 base, and 12 bases separated the two germline ends. This CDR3 is built from 15 residues. CDR3 sequence reads: CASSLMGLQSYEQYF. CDR3 DNA: TGTGCCAGCAGCTTAATGGGACTCCAATCCTACGAGCAGTACTTC.

This clone was seen just once. The chain joins TRBV7-2 to TRBJ1-1, with 8 positions matching TRBD1. Unmatched junction bases numbered 7, after V lost 0 bases and J lost 7 bases. The CDR3 covers 15 residues. Germline loops: CDR1 SGHTA, CDR2 FQGNSA. The CDR3 bases are TGTGCCAGCAGCTTAGCCTTGCAGGGGGCGGTTGAAGCTTTCTTT. Residues: CASSLALQGAVEAFF.

The chain links TRBV5-5 to TRBJ1-4; D ambiguous. Per germline, CDR1 SGHKS and CDR2 YYEKEE (reference sequence). The CDR3 has 15 amino acids. The germline V and J ends were trimmed by 0 bases and 8 bases, with 14 bases remaining between them. In DNA form, the CDR3 reads TGTGCCAGCAGCTTGGGTAGGCTTGACGCGGAAAAACTGTTTTTT. Its translation is CASSLGRLDAEKLFF.

CDR3 sequence reads: CASRPYPGGSPLHF. In nucleotides, the CDR3 is TGTGCCAGCAGGCCTTACCCGGGGGGATCACCCCTCCACTTT. The V gene is TRBV27, the J gene TRBJ1-6; tentatively, D is TRBD1 (5 bases). The CDR3 consists of 14 residues. Germline CDR1 MNHEY, CDR2 SMNVEV (reference sequence). Trimming shortened V by 6 bases and J by 10 bases, and 16 bases separated the two germline ends.

The chain employs TRBV6-1 and TRBJ1-6; no reliable D call. The CDR3 totals 13 residues. Germline V gene data show CDR1 as MNHNS and CDR2 as SASEGT. V gave up 0 bases and J gave up 13 bases, with 10 bases separating them. CDR3: CASSEALGWPLHF. In DNA form, the CDR3 reads TGTGCCAGCAGTGAAGCGTTGGGGTGGCCCCTCCACTTT.

CDR3 coding DNA: TGTGCCACCAGCAGGTACAGGGGAGGATCCTACAATGAGCAGTTCTTC. Protein: CATSRYRGGSYNEQFF. J is TRBJ2-1 and V is TRBV15; the D gene is possibly TRBD1 (7 bases). The germline gives CDR1 LNHNV, CDR2 YYDKDF (reference sequence). V gave up 3 bases and J gave up 1 base, with 13 bases separating them. The length of the CDR3 is 16 residues. Full variable domain (missing parts from reference TRBV15 and TRBJ2-1): DAMVIQNPRYQVTQFGKPVTLSCSQTLNHNVMYWYQQKSSQAPKLLFHYYDKDFNNEADTPDNFQSRRPNTSFCFLDIRSPGLGDTAMYLCATSRYRGGSYNEQFFGPGTRLTVL.

A single count supports this clone. The rearrangement joins TRBV7-3 to TRBJ2-1; D gene uncertain. From germline, CDR1 is SGHTA and CDR2 FQGTGA. V lost 2 bases and J lost 6, with 2 bases in between. The length of the CDR3 is 11 residues. CDR3 region: CASSLFNEQFF. The CDR3 coding sequence is TGTGCCAGCAGCTTATTCAATGAGCAGTTCTTC.

The chain is built from TRBV2 and TRBJ1-5; D remains unclear. Trimming stripped 5 bases from V and 3 bases from J, with 8 bases between. The CDR3 is made up of 13 amino acids. Germline CDR1 is SNHLY and CDR2 is FYNNEI. The CDR3 DNA sequence: TGTGCCAGCAGTCGGGGTCTCAATCAGCCCCAGCATTTT. Its protein is CASSRGLNQPQHF.

The chain links TRBV7-2 to TRBJ1-2; 8 bases line up with TRBD1. V gave up 2 bases and J gave up 2 bases; unmatched junction bases: 4. The CDR3 has 15 amino acids. Germline CDR1 and CDR2: SGHTA and FQGNSA. The CDR3 loop is CASSLIAGGNYGYTF. DNA of the CDR3: TGTGCCAGCAGCTTAATCGCAGGGGGCAACTATGGCTACACCTTC.